This entry features one T cell receptor (beta chain) sequence. Other DNA sequences in this specimen translate into the identical CDR3. Germline values: CDR1 SQVTM, CDR2 ANQGSEA. The CDR3 runs to 13 residues. The germline V and J ends were trimmed by 6 bases and 0 bases, with 11 bases remaining between them. These data belong to a study of shared clonotypes between healthy human individuals. CD4+ cell separation produced CD45RA+ naive and CD45RA-negative memory subsets. Sequencing used immunoSEQ multiplex PCR; TCRdb keeps in-frame clones, though not all of them. This table holds 2 million to 2.5 million clones, 85% to 95% found once.

The chain couples TRBV29-1 to TRBJ1-1; tentatively, D is TRBD1 (5 bases). The material sequenced was naive CD4+ T cells from PBMCs. Subset given: CD45RA+ positively selected. The clonotype originates from a young man in good health. Some clones in this sample may be carry-over from other donors' samples. The DNA for the CDR3 is TGCAGCGTCCAGGGACTCATGAACACTGAAGCTTTCTTT. Translation gives CSVQGLMNTEAFF.